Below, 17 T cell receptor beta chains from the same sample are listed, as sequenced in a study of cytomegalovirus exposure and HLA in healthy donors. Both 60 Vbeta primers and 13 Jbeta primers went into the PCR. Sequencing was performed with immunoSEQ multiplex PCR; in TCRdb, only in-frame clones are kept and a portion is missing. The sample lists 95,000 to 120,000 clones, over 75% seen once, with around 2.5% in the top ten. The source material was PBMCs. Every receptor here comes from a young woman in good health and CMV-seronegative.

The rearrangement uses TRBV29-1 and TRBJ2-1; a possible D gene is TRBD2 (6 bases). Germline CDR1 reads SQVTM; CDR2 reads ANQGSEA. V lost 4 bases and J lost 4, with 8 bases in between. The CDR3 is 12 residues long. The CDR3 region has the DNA TGCAGCGTTGGGCGGGATTACAATGAGCAGTTCTTC. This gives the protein CSVGRDYNEQFF.

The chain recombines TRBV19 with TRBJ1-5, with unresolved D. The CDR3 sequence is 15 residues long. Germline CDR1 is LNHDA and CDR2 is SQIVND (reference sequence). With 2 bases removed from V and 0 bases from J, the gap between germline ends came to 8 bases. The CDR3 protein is CASSIPNHSNQPQHF. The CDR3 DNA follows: TGTGCCAGTAGTATACCAAATCATAGCAATCAGCCCCAGCATTTT.

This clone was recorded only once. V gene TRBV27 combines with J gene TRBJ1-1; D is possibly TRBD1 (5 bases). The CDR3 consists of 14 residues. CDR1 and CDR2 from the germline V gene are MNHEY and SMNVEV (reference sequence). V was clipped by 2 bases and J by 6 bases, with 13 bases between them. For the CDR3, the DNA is TGTGCCAGCAGTTTACCCGACAGACGCGCTGAAGCTTTCTTT. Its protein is CASSLPDRRAEAFF.

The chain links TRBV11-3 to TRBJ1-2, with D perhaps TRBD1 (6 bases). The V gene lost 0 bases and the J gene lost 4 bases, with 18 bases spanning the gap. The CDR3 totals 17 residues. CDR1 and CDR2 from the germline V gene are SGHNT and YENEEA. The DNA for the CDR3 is TGTGCCAGCAGCTTAGAAGGTTGGAGGGGGGGCTTCTATGGCTACACCTTC. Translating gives CASSLEGWRGGFYGYTF.

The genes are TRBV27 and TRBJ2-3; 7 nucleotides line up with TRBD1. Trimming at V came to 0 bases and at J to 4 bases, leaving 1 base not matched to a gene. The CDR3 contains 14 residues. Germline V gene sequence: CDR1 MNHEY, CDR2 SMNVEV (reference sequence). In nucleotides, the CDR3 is TGTGCCAGCAGTTTATCGAGGGGGCCAGATACGCAGTATTTT. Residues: CASSLSRGPDTQYF.

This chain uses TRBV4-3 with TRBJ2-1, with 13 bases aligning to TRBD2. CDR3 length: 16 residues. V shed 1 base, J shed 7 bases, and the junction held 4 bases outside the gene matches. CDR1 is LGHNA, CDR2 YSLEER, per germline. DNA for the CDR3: TGCGCCAGCAGCCAAGCAACTAGCGGGGGGGTTAATGAGCAGTTCTTC. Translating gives CASSQATSGGVNEQFF.

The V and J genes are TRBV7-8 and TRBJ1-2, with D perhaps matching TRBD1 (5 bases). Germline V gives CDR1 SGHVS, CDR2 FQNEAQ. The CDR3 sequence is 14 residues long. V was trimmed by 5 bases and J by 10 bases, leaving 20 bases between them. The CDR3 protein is CASSPEYFGGTYTF. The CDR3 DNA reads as TGTGCCAGCAGCCCAGAGTACTTCGGGGGTACCTACACCTTC.

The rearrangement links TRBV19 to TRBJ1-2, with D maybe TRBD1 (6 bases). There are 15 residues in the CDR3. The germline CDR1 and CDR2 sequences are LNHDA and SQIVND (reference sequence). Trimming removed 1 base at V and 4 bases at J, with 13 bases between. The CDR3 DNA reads TGTGCCAGTAGTATAGTTGGGGGCGCATTCTATGGCTACACCTTC. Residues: CASSIVGGAFYGYTF. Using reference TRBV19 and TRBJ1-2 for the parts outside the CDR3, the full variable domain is DGGITQSPKYLFRKEGQNVTLSCEQNLNHDAMYWYRQDPGQGLRLIYYSQIVNDFQKGDIAEGYSVSREKKESFPLTVTSAQKNPTAFYLCASSIVGGAFYGYTFGSGTRLTVV.

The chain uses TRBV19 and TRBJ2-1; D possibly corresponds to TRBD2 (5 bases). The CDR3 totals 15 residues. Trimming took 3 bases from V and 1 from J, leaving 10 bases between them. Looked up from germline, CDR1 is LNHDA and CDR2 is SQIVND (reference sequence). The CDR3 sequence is CASSIRGGSYNEQFF. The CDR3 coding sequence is TGTGCCAGTAGTATTCGGGGTGGGTCCTACAATGAGCAGTTCTTC. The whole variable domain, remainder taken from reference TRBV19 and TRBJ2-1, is DGGITQSPKYLFRKEGQNVTLSCEQNLNHDAMYWYRQDPGQGLRLIYYSQIVNDFQKGDIAEGYSVSREKKESFPLTVTSAQKNPTAFYLCASSIRGGSYNEQFFGPGTRLTVL.

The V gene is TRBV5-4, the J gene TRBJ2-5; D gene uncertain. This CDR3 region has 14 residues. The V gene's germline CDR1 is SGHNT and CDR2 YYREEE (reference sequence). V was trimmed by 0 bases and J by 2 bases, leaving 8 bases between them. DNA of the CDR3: TGTGCCAGCAGCTTGGGGTTAGCTCAAGAGACCCAGTACTTC. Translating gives CASSLGLAQETQYF. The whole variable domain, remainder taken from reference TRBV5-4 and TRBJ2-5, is ETGVTQSPTHLIKTRGQQVTLRCSSQSGHNTVSWYQQALGQGPQFIFQYYREEENGRGNFPPRFSGLQFPNYSSELNVNALELDDSALYLCASSLGLAQETQYFGPGTRLLVL.

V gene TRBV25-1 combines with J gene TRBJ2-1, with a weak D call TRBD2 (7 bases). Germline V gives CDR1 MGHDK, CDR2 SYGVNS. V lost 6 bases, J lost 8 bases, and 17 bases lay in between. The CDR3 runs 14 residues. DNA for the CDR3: TGTGCCAGCAGCCTCCGACTAGCAGGGGATGAGCAGTTCTTC. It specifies CASSLRLAGDEQFF.

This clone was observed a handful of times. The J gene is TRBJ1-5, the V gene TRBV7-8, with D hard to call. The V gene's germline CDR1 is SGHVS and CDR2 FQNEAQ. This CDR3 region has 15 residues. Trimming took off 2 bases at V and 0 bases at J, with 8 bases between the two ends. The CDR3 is CASSLMRDSNQPQHF. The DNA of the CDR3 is TGTGCCAGCAGCTTAATGAGGGATAGCAATCAGCCCCAGCATTTT.

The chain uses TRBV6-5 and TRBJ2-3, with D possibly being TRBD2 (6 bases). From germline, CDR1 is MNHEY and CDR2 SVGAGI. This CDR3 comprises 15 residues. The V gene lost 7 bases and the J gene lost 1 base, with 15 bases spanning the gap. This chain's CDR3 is CASTPLWGGTDTQYF. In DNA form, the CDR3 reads TGTGCCAGCACCCCATTGTGGGGGGGCACAGATACGCAGTATTTT.

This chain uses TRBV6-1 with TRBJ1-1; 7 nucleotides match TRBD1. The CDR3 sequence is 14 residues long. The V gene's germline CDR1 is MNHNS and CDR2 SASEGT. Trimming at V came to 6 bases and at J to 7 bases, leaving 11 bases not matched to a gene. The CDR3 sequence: CASSRSRGDNEAFF. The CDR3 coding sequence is TGTGCCAGCAGCAGATCCAGGGGGGATAATGAAGCTTTCTTT.

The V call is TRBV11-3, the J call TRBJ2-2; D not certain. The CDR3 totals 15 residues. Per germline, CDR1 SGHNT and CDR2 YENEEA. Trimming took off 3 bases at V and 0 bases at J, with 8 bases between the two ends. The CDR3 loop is CASSLALTNTGELFF. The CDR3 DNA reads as TGTGCCAGCAGCTTGGCCTTAACGAACACCGGGGAGCTGTTTTTT.

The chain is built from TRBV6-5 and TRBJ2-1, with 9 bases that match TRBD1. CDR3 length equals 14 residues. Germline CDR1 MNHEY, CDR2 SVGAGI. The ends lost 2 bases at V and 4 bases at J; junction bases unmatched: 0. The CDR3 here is CASSYGQGYNEQFF. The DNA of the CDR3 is TGTGCCAGCAGTTACGGACAGGGGTACAATGAGCAGTTCTTC.

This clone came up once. Here the CDR3 reads CASSQEKTGQPQHF. The CDR3 region has the DNA TGCGCCAGCAGCCAAGAAAAGACGGGGCAGCCCCAGCATTTT. The chain joins TRBV4-1 to TRBJ1-5; D is unclear. This CDR3 spans 14 amino acids. V shed 0 bases and J shed 7 bases, with 10 bases lying between them. Germline V gives CDR1 MGHRA, CDR2 YSYEKL.